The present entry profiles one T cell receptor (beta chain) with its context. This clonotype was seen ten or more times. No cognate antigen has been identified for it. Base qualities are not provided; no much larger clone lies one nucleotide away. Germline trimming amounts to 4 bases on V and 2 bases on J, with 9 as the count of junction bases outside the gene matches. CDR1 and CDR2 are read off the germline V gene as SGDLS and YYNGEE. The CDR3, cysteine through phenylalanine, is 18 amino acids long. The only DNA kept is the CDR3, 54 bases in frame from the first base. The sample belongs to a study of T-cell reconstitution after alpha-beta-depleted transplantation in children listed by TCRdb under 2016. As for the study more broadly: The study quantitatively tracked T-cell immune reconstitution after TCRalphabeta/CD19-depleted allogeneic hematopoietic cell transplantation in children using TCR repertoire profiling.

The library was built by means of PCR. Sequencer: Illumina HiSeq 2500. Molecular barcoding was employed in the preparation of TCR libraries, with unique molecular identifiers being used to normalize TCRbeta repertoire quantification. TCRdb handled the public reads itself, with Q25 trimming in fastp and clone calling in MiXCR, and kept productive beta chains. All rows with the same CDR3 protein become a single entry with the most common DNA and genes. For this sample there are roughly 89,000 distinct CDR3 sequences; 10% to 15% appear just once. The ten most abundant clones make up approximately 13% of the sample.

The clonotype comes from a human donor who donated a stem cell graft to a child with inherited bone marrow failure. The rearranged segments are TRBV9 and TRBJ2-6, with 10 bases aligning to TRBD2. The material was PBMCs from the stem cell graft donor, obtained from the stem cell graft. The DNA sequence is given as TGTGCCAGCAGCTCCCAAAAGCGGGGGGGCCCTGGGGCCAACGTCCTGACTTTC. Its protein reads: CASSSQKRGGPGANVLTF.